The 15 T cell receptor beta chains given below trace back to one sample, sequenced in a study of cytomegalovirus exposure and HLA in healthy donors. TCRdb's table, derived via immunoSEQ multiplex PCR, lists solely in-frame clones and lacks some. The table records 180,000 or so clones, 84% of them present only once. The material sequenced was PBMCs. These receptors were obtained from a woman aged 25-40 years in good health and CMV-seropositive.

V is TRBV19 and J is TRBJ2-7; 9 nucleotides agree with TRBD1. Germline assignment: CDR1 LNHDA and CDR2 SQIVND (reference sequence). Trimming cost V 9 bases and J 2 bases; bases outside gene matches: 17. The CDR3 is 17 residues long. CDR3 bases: TGTGCCAGGCAGCGATGGCCACCGGGACAGGGTGCCTACGAGCAGTACTTC. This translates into CARQRWPPGQGAYEQYF.

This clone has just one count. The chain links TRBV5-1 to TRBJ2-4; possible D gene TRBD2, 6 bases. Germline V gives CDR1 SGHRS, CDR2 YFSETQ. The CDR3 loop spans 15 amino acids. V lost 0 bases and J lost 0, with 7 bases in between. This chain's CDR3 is CASSLAGEAKNIQYF. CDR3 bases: TGCGCCAGCAGCTTGGCGGGGGAAGCCAAAAACATTCAGTACTTC. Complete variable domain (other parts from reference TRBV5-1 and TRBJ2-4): KAGVTQTPRYLIKTRGQQVTLSCSPISGHRSVSWYQQTPGQGLQFLFEYFSETQRNKGNFPGRFSGRQFSNSRSEMNVSTLELGDSALYLCASSLAGEAKNIQYFGAGTRLSVL.

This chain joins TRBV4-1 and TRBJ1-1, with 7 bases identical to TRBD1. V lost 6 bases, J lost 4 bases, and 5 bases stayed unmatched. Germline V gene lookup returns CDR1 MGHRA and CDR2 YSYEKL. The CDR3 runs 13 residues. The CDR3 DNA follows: TGCGCCAGCAGTCAGGGGGTTGGCACTGAAGCTTTCTTT. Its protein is CASSQGVGTEAFF.

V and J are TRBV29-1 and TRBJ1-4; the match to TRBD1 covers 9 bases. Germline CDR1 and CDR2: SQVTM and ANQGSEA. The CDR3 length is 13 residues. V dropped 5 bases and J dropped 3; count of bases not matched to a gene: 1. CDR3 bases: TGCAGCGTTCGACAGGGGGCTAATGAAAAACTGTTTTTT. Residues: CSVRQGANEKLFF.

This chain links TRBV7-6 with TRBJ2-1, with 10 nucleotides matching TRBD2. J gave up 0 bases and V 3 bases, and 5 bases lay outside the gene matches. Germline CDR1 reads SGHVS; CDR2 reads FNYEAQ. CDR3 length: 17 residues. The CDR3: CASSLGTSANSYNEQFF. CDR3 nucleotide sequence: TGTGCCAGCAGCTTGGGGACTAGCGCGAACTCCTACAATGAGCAGTTCTTC.

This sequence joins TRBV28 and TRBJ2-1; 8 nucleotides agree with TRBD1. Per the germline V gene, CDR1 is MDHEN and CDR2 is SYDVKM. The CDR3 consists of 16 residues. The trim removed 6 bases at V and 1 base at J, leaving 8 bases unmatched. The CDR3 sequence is CASRPRTGRSYNEQFF. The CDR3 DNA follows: TGTGCCAGCAGACCTAGGACAGGGAGGTCCTACAATGAGCAGTTCTTC.

CDR3 residues: CASSVWPTGESTDTQYF. The DNA of the CDR3 is TGTGCCAGCAGTGTTTGGCCGACAGGGGAGTCCACAGATACGCAGTATTTT. This sequence joins TRBV2 and TRBJ2-3; 8 nucleotides align to TRBD1. V lost 4 bases to trimming and J lost 2 bases; unmatched junction nucleotides: 11. Germline CDR1 and CDR2: SNHLY and FYNNEI. This CDR3 spans 17 amino acids.

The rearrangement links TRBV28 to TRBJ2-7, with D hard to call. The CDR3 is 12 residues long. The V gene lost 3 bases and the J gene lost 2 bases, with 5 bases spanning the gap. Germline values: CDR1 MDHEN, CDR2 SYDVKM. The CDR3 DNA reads TGTGCCAGCAGTTTTTTCGCCTACGAGCAGTACTTC. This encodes CASSFFAYEQYF.

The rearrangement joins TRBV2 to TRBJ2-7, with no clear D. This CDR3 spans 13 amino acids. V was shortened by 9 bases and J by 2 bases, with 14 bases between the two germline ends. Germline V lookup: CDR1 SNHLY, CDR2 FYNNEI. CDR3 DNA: TGTGCCAGTCGCTTTGGGCAAACCTACGAGCAGTACTTC. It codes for CASRFGQTYEQYF.

DNA for the CDR3: TGTGCCAGCAGCCCAGACTACCAATCCTACGAGCAGTACTTC. Translated: CASSPDYQSYEQYF. The chain uses TRBV5-6 and TRBJ2-7; possibly TRBD2 for D (5 bases). Germline V gene data show CDR1 as SGHDT and CDR2 as YYEEEE. V was pared by 4 bases and J by 1 base, with 12 bases between. CDR3 length: 14 amino acids.

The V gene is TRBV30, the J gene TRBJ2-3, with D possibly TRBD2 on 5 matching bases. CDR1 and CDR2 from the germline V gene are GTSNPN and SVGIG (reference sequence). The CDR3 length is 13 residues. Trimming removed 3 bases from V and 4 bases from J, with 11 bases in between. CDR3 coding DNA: TGTGCCTGGAGCCCCTGGGGAGCAGATACGCAGTATTTT. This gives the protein CAWSPWGADTQYF.

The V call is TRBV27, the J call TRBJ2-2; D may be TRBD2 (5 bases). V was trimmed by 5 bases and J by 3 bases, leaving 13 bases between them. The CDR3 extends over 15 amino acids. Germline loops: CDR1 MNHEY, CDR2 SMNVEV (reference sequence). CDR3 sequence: CASSTPGWYTGELFF. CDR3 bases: TGTGCCAGCAGTACCCCGGGGTGGTACACCGGGGAGCTGTTTTTT.

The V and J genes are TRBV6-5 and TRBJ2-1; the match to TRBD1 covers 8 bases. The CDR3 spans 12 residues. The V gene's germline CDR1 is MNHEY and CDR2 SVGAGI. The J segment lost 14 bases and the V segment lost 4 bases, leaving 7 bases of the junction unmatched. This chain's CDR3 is CASSSTGGVKFF. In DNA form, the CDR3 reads TGTGCCAGCAGTTCTACAGGGGGAGTCAAGTTCTTC.

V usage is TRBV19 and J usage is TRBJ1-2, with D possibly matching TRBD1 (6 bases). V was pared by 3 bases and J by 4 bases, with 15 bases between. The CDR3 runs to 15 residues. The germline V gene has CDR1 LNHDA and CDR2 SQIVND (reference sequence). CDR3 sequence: CASSIRDTGVYGYTF. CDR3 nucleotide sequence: TGTGCCAGTAGTATCCGGGACACCGGCGTCTATGGCTACACCTTC. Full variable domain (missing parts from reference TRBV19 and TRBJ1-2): DGGITQSPKYLFRKEGQNVTLSCEQNLNHDAMYWYRQDPGQGLRLIYYSQIVNDFQKGDIAEGYSVSREKKESFPLTVTSAQKNPTAFYLCASSIRDTGVYGYTFGSGTRLTVV.

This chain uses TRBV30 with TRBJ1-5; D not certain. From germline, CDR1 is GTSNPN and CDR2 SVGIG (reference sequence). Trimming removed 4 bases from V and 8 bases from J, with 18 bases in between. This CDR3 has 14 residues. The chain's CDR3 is CAWTHINGGEPQHF. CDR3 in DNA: TGTGCCTGGACCCATATAAATGGCGGGGAGCCCCAGCATTTT.